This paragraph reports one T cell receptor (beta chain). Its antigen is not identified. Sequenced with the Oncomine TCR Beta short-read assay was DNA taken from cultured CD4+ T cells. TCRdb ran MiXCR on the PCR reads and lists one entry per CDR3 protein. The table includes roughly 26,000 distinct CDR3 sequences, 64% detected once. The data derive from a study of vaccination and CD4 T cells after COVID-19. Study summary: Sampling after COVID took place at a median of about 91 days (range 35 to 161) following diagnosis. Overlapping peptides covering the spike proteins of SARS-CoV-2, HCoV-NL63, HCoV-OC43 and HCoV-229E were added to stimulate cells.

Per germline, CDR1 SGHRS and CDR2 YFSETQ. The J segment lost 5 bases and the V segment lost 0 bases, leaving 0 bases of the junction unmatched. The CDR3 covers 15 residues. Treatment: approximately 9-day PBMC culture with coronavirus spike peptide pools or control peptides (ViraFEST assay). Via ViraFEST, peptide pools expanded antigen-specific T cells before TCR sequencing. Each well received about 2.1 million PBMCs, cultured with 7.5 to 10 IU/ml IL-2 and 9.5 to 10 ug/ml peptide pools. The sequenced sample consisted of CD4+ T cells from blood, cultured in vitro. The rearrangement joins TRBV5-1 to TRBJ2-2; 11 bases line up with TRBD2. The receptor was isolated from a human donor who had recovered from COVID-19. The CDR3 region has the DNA TGCGCCAGCAGCTTGGGACTAGCGGGAACCGGGGAGCTGTTTTTT. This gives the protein CASSLGLAGTGELFF.